A single sample is the source of the 21 T cell receptor beta chains below, sequenced in a study of T-cell reconstitution after alpha-beta-depleted transplantation in children. TCRbeta library construction was performed incorporating unique molecular identifiers. TCRdb reanalysed the PCR reads using MiXCR and keeps one entry per CDR3 protein. The sample carries approximately 290,000 distinct CDR3 sequences, around 10% recorded once. The sample was peripheral blood, taken 180 days after TCRalphabeta/CD19-depleted stem cell transplant. The source is a male patient between 2 and 9 years old who had a stem cell transplant for chronic granulomatous disease, so the T cells may come from the graft donor.

This clonotype was found a few times. The gene calls are TRBV6-1 and TRBJ2-2; the D gene is possibly TRBD2 (5 bases). V lost 8 bases to trimming and J lost 1 base, with 8 bases between them. The CDR3 extends over 13 amino acids. Germline CDR1 is MNHNS and CDR2 is SASEGT. CDR3 in amino acids: CASLGLNTGELFF. CDR3 DNA sequence: TGTGCCAGCCTTGGACTGAACACCGGGGAGCTGTTTTTT.

In its sample, this clonotype was seen a few times. This clone may be a read error of a much larger clone one base away. The rearrangement joins TRBV5-1 to TRBJ2-2, with D perhaps TRBD2 (5 bases). The CDR3 loop spans 12 amino acids. CDR1 SGHRS and CDR2 YFSETQ come from the germline V gene. This chain's CDR3 is CASSHDTGELLF. CDR3 in DNA: TGCGCCAGCAGCCACGACACCGGGGAGCTGTTATTT. Drawing the rest from reference TRBV5-1 and TRBJ2-2, the complete variable domain is KAGVTQTPRYLIKTRGQQVTLSCSPISGHRSVSWYQQTPGQGLQFLFEYFSETQRNKGNFPGRFSGRQFSNSRSEMNVSTLELGDSALYLCASSHDTGELLFGEGSRLTVL.

This chain uses TRBV19 with TRBJ1-5; D gene uncertain. Germline values: CDR1 LNHDA, CDR2 SQIVND (reference sequence). This CDR3 has 14 residues. Trimming left V 3 bases short and J 2 bases short, with 8 bases between. The CDR3 DNA follows: TGTGCCAGTAGTATTCTTGGTGGCAATCAGCCCCAGCATTTT. Protein sequence: CASSILGGNQPQHF.

This clonotype was seen many times. The J gene is TRBJ2-6, the V gene TRBV29-1; D is possibly TRBD2 (5 bases). The CDR3 loop spans 13 amino acids. Trimming removed 1 base from V and 7 bases from J, with 8 bases in between. The germline CDR1 and CDR2 sequences are SQVTM and ANQGSEA. The CDR3 loop is CSVEGGSANVLTF. Written as DNA, the CDR3 is TGCAGCGTTGAAGGCGGGTCCGCCAACGTCCTGACTTTC.

This clonotype was seen repeatedly, ten times or more. One end of the junction varies from germline; a read error may be responsible. The chain employs TRBV5-1 and TRBJ2-3; weak D call: TRBD1 (5 bases). The length of the CDR3 is 15 residues. Germline CDR1 is SGHRS and CDR2 is YFSETQ. The CDR3 protein is CASSLTRQSTDTQYF. The CDR3 coding sequence is TGCGCCAGCAGCCTGACGCGACAGAGCACGGATACGCAGTATTTT.

This clonotype has at least ten counts. V is TRBV20-1 and J is TRBJ2-7; 9 positions match TRBD2. Unmatched junction bases numbered 4, after V lost 0 bases and J lost 4 bases. The CDR3 has 14 residues. Germline V gene sequence: CDR1 DFQATT, CDR2 SNEGSKA (reference sequence). The CDR3 DNA reads TGCAGTGCTAGAGATAGCGGGAGACTGTACGAGCAGTACTTC. It translates to CSARDSGRLYEQYF.

As concerns this clonotype: Being one base from a much bigger clone, this may be a read error. The chain carries TRBV28 and TRBJ1-2, with TRBD1 identical over 7 bases. The CDR3 contains 12 residues. The germline V gene has CDR1 MDHEN and CDR2 SYDVKM. CDR3 sequence reads: CASKYRGYGDTF. For the CDR3, the DNA is TGTGCCAGCAAATACAGGGGCTATGGCGACACCTTC.

Many counts were recorded for this clonotype. The chain combines TRBV7-6 with TRBJ2-3; 8 bases line up with TRBD2. The CDR3 totals 15 residues. V lost 5 bases and J lost 2; bases outside the gene matches: 6. Germline V gene lookup returns CDR1 SGHVS and CDR2 FNYEAQ. This chain's CDR3 is CASSQTSETTDTQYF. DNA of the CDR3: TGTGCCAGCAGCCAGACTAGCGAAACCACAGATACGCAGTATTTT.

There are many counts of this clonotype. This rearrangement joins TRBV29-1 to TRBJ2-2, with TRBD1 as a possible D gene (6 bases). The length of the CDR3 is 13 residues. Germline CDR1 reads SQVTM; CDR2 reads ANQGSEA. Trimming took 5 bases from V and 2 from J, leaving 9 bases between them. The CDR3 spells CSVMDRNTGELFF. The CDR3 DNA reads TGCAGCGTTATGGACAGAAACACCGGGGAGCTGTTTTTT.

This clonotype was seen many times. V and J are TRBV9 and TRBJ2-1; 8 bases match TRBD2. CDR1 is SGDLS, CDR2 YYNGEE, per germline. With 2 bases clipped from V and 8 bases from J, the junction kept 12 bases outside the gene matches. CDR3 length equals 16 residues. CDR3: CASSVTHGRARDEQFF. DNA of the CDR3: TGTGCCAGCAGCGTCACCCACGGGAGGGCTAGGGATGAGCAGTTCTTC.

In this sample, this clonotype turned up many times. The J gene is TRBJ2-3, the V gene TRBV20-1; unclear D gene. CDR1 and CDR2 from the germline V gene are DFQATT and SNEGSKA (reference sequence). V lost 3 bases to trimming and J lost 6 bases, with 16 bases between them. The CDR3 runs 14 residues. CDR3 amino acids: CSASPAPSVDTQYF. Here the CDR3 DNA reads TGCAGTGCTAGCCCAGCTCCCTCCGTGGATACGCAGTATTTT.

This clonotype was counted many times. This sequence joins TRBV29-1 and TRBJ2-7; D remains ambiguous. The CDR3 is 14 residues long. Germline CDR1 SQVTM, CDR2 ANQGSEA. V was cut by 2 bases and J by 2 bases, with 13 bases left in between. CDR3 nucleotide sequence: TGCAGCGTTGAAACGGTTAGTTTCCCCTACGAGCAGTACTTC. Protein: CSVETVSFPYEQYF.

V and J are TRBV11-1 and TRBJ2-4; no reliable D call. Germline V gives CDR1 SGHAT, CDR2 FQDESV (reference sequence). The CDR3 spans 16 residues. Trimming left V 4 bases short and J 2 bases short, with 15 bases between. The CDR3 spells CASSSVVGRTKNIQYF. The CDR3 DNA sequence: TGTGCCAGCAGCTCAGTTGTCGGCCGTACCAAAAACATTCAGTACTTC.

The V gene is TRBV12-3 or TRBV12-4, the J gene TRBJ2-7, with TRBD1 as a possible D gene (6 bases). This CDR3 contains 16 residues. The ends were cut back, 2 bases at V and 0 bases at J, with 14 bases in the middle. CDR3 sequence: CASSLKKWGLSYEQYF. In DNA form, the CDR3 reads TGTGCCAGCAGTTTAAAAAAGTGGGGGCTCTCCTACGAGCAGTACTTC.

The chain couples TRBV14 to TRBJ1-3, with D perhaps matching TRBD1 (5 bases). This CDR3 comprises 15 residues. With 3 bases removed from V and 0 bases from J, the gap between germline ends came to 9 bases. The germline V gene encodes CDR1 SGHDN and CDR2 FVKESK. The CDR3 protein is CASSQGVGSGNTIYF. Here the CDR3 DNA reads TGTGCCAGCAGCCAGGGGGTTGGCTCTGGAAACACCATATATTTT.

This clonotype was seen at least ten times. The chain links TRBV5-1 to TRBJ2-1; TRBD2 agrees at 9 bases. CDR1 SGHRS and CDR2 YFSETQ come from the germline V gene. The CDR3 runs to 15 residues. Germline trimming cut 4 bases from V and 3 bases from J; bases unmatched to any gene: 5. The CDR3 sequence: CASSTLAGDYNEQFF. CDR3 nucleotides: TGCGCCAGCAGCACGTTAGCGGGGGACTACAATGAGCAGTTCTTC.

This clonotype was recorded at least ten times. The V and J genes are TRBV24-1 and TRBJ2-5; D may be TRBD1 (6 bases). Looked up from germline, CDR1 is KGHDR and CDR2 is SFDVKD. The CDR3 is 18 residues long. Trimming stripped 11 bases from V and 1 base from J, with 28 bases between. The CDR3 DNA reads as TGTGCCAACTCTAGTTTAGGTCGACAGGAGTCACTCCAAGAGACCCAGTACTTC. It specifies CANSSLGRQESLQETQYF.

This clonotype was observed a few times. The J gene is TRBJ2-7, the V gene TRBV18, with D perhaps TRBD2 (7 bases). The V end was cut by 0 bases, the J end by 0 bases, with 15 bases between. Germline V gene data show CDR1 as KGHSH and CDR2 as LQKENI. The CDR3 extends over 17 amino acids. The CDR3: CASSPPVGGALSYEQYF. The CDR3 DNA is TGTGCCAGCTCACCACCGGTGGGGGGGGCCCTCTCCTACGAGCAGTACTTC.

A few counts support this clonotype. This chain uses TRBV18 with TRBJ2-3, with 8 positions matching TRBD1. The J segment lost 4 bases and the V segment lost 3 bases, leaving 9 bases of the junction unmatched. Germline V gene lookup returns CDR1 KGHSH and CDR2 LQKENI. The CDR3 runs 16 residues. Here the CDR3 DNA reads TGTGCCAGCTCACCGATAACAGGGGGATGGGCAGATACGCAGTATTTT. This gives the protein CASSPITGGWADTQYF. Filled out from reference TRBV18 and TRBJ2-3, the complete variable domain reads NAGVMQNPRHLVRRRGQEARLRCSPMKGHSHVYWYRQLPEEGLKFMVYLQKENIIDESGMPKERFSAEFPKEGPSILRIQQVVRGDSAAYFCASSPITGGWADTQYFGPGTRLTVL.

This clonotype was observed many times. The chain recombines TRBV6-2 or TRBV6-3 with TRBJ2-1, with D tentatively TRBD1 or TRBD2 (5 bases each). The CDR3 totals 16 residues. V lost 5 bases and J lost 8, with 22 bases in between. CDR1 MNHEY and CDR2 SVGEGT come from the germline V gene. CDR3 amino acids: CASSTGGRWGFDEQFF. In nucleotides, the CDR3 is TGTGCCAGCAGTACTGGGGGACGGTGGGGTTTCGATGAGCAGTTCTTC.

This clonotype appeared many times. The V call is TRBV6-5, the J call TRBJ1-2; 7 bases are shared with TRBD1. The junction had 0 bases not matched to a gene; V was cut back by 2 bases and J by 3 bases. This CDR3 has 13 amino acids. The V gene's germline CDR1 is MNHEY and CDR2 SVGAGI. Here the CDR3 reads CASSYDRDYGYTF. Written as DNA, the CDR3 is TGTGCCAGCAGTTACGACAGGGACTATGGCTACACCTTC.